This entry lists 7 T cell receptor beta chains sequenced from one sample in a study of T cell repertoires in cytomegalovirus infection. MiXCR, applied by TCRdb to the reads, yields one record per CDR3 protein. The sample has around 450,000 distinct CDR3 sequences, approximately 31% seen once. The sequenced sample consisted of PBMCs. The receptors originated from a human donor in good health (CMV status not recorded). Some clones in this sample may be carry-over from other donors' samples.

There are a few counts of this clonotype. The gene calls are TRBV5-1 and TRBJ1-1; possible D gene TRBD1, 6 bases. The germline V gene has CDR1 SGHRS and CDR2 YFSETQ. This CDR3 is built from 15 residues. Between the trimmed V and J ends, which lost 4 bases and 5 bases, there was a span of 18 bases. The CDR3, as DNA: TGCGCCAGCAGCCGTATCCAAAACAGGGAGACTGAAGCTTTCTTT. The encoded protein is CASSRIQNRETEAFF. The whole variable domain, remainder taken from reference TRBV5-1 and TRBJ1-1, is KAGVTQTPRYLIKTRGQQVTLSCSPISGHRSVSWYQQTPGQGLQFLFEYFSETQRNKGNFPGRFSGRQFSNSRSEMNVSTLELGDSALYLCASSRIQNRETEAFFGQGTRLTVV.

This chain joins TRBV7-9 and TRBJ2-6, with 11 bases aligning to TRBD2. Germline trimming cut 11 bases from V and 1 base from J; bases unmatched to any gene: 10. In germline, CDR1 is SEHNR, CDR2 FQNEAQ (reference sequence). The CDR3 covers 17 residues. The DNA for the CDR3 is TGTGCCCCAGAAGTTGCTAGCGGGGGGTCTGGGGCCAACGTCCTGACTTTC. It specifies CAPEVASGGSGANVLTF.

This clonotype was counted only a few times. The chain is built from TRBV27 and TRBJ2-5; D may match TRBD1 or TRBD2 (5 bases each). Germline CDR1 reads MNHEY; CDR2 reads SMNVEV (reference sequence). The CDR3 consists of 15 residues. V lost 5 bases and J lost 4, with 17 bases in between. DNA of the CDR3: TGTGCCAGCAGTCCATGGGACGGCCTCGGAGAGACCCAGTACTTC. Its protein product is CASSPWDGLGETQYF.

As regards this clonotype: Since the CDR3 does not end with the conserved phenylalanine or tryptophan, this likely comes from a read error. The rearrangement joins TRBV7-6 to TRBJ2-1; 11 bases are a match to TRBD2. Germline assignment: CDR1 SGHVS and CDR2 FNYEAQ. The CDR3 spans 17 residues. Trimming took 5 bases from V and 5 from J; bases not matched to a gene: 11. The CDR3 is CASSLLFSGGANNEQFL. Here the CDR3 DNA reads TGTGCCAGCAGCCTATTATTTAGCGGGGGGGCAAACAATGAGCAGTTCTTA.

This clonotype was seen a few times. The V gene is TRBV3-1, the J gene TRBJ2-3; 9 positions agree with TRBD2. Looked up from germline, CDR1 is LGHDT and CDR2 is YNNKEL (reference sequence). Trimming removed 0 bases from V and 0 bases from J; junction bases left unmatched: 4. The CDR3 is 17 amino acids. The CDR3 spells CASSQDPSGASTDTQYF. The CDR3, as DNA: TGTGCCAGCAGCCAAGATCCTAGCGGGGCTAGCACAGATACGCAGTATTTT.

There are a few counts of this clonotype. This rearrangement joins TRBV2 to TRBJ1-5; no clear D. Trimming removed 7 bases at V and 0 bases at J, with 10 bases between. The CDR3 is 14 amino acids. CDR1 is SNHLY, CDR2 FYNNEI, per germline. As DNA, the CDR3 is TGTGCCAGCACCGAGGGCGATAGCAATCAGCCCCAGCATTTT. Its translation is CASTEGDSNQPQHF. Supplemented by reference TRBV2 and TRBJ1-5, the full variable domain reads EPEVTQTPSHQVTQMGQEVILRCVPISNHLYFYWYRQILGQKVEFLVSFYNNEISEKSEIFDDQFSVERPDGSNFTLKIRSTKLEDSAMYFCASTEGDSNQPQHFGDGTRLSIL.

In DNA form, the CDR3 reads TGTGCCAGCAGTGAGACTAGCGGGGGGGCGGATTCATATACGCAGTATTTT. Its protein product is CASSETSGGADSYTQYF. This chain joins TRBV2 and TRBJ2-3, with 14 bases that match TRBD2. The CDR3 is made up of 17 amino acids. CDR1 and CDR2 from the germline V gene are SNHLY and FYNNEI. Trimming took 3 bases from V and 7 from J; bases not matched to a gene: 9.